This T cell receptor beta chain comes out of a study of graft-versus-host responses after intestinal transplantation. Across the whole study: All recipients were given anti-thymocyte globulin induction, and tacrolimus and steroids were then administered for roughly 3 years. Whole-study results and caveats: Early HvG declines after transplant were associated with peak circulating GvH clone levels.

The repertoire was sequenced with immunoSEQ multiplex PCR; TCRdb's copy has only in-frame clones and lacks some. The table has 84,000 or so clones, 85% to 95% seen once; the top ten hold 1.1%. The V gene lost 1 base and the J gene lost 6 bases, with 10 bases spanning the gap. The germline CDR1 and CDR2 sequences are SGHAT and FQNNGV. This CDR3 is built from 13 residues. As to this clone: Its antigen is as yet unknown.

This receptor was identified in a human donor who was the organ donor for an intestinal transplant. This chain connects TRBV11-2 to TRBJ2-7, with a possible D match to TRBD1 (5 bases). Source: unstimulated CD8+ T cells sorted from spleen or lymph node cells, taken before transplant. Here the CDR3 DNA reads TGTGCCAGCAGCTTAGCAGGGTTGGCCGAGCAGTACTTC. Its translation: CASSLAGLAEQYF.